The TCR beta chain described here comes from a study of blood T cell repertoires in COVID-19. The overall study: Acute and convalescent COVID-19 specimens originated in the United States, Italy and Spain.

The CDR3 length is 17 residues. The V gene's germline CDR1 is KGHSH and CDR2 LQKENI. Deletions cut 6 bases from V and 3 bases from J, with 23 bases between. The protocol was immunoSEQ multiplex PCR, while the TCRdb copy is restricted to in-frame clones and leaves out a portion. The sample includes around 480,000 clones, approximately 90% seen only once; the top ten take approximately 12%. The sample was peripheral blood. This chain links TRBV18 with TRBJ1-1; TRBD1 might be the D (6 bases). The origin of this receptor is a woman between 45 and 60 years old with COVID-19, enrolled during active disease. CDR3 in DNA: TGTGCCAGCTCGTATGGGGGGGCAAAACGCTGGGACACTGAAGCTTTCTTT. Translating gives CASSYGGAKRWDTEAFF.